These 15 T cell receptor beta chains originate from one sample sequenced in a study of T cell responses to AZD1222 COVID-19 vaccine. Using immunoSEQ multiplex PCR, the repertoire was profiled, and TCRdb retains in-frame clones only, with some absent. The sample holds approximately 190,000 clones; 85% to 95% are singletons and the top ten take 1% to 1.5%. The sample here was peripheral blood, taken on day 0 of AZD1222 vaccination. All receptors derive from an adult in good health.

The V call is TRBV6-5, the J call TRBJ1-2; D not certain. The CDR3 is 15 amino acids. The germline V gene encodes CDR1 MNHEY and CDR2 SVGAGI. The V end was cut by 0 bases, the J end by 2 bases, with 10 bases between. The chain's CDR3 is CASSYSGRLNYGYTF. In DNA, the CDR3 is TGTGCCAGCAGTTACTCCGGACGTCTGAACTATGGCTACACCTTC.

Comment on this clone: Other DNA sequences in this sample translate to the same CDR3. The chain uses TRBV7-9 and TRBJ2-5, with D possibly TRBD1 on 6 matching bases. The CDR3 is 14 residues long. V dropped 0 bases and J dropped 5 bases, with 10 bases sitting between them. The germline CDR1 and CDR2 sequences are SEHNR and FQNEAQ (reference sequence). Here the CDR3 reads CASSLARTEETQYF. The CDR3 DNA follows: TGTGCCAGCAGCTTAGCCAGGACAGAGGAGACCCAGTACTTC.

This chain links TRBV27 with TRBJ1-1; no firm D call. Germline V CDR1 and CDR2: MNHEY, SMNVEV (reference sequence). The CDR3 length is 13 residues. V lost 7 bases and J lost 1, with 10 bases in between. DNA of the CDR3: TGTGCCAGCAAAAGAAATGAGAACACTGAAGCTTTCTTT. It translates to CASKRNENTEAFF.

The chain employs TRBV5-1 and TRBJ1-1, with 7 bases lining up with TRBD1. CDR3 length: 13 amino acids. Germline V gene data show CDR1 as SGHRS and CDR2 as YFSETQ. With V trimmed by 2 bases and J by 7 bases, 5 bases remained unmatched. The CDR3 region has the DNA TGCGCCAGCAGCTTCCAGACAGGGAATGAAGCTTTCTTT. This sequence encodes CASSFQTGNEAFF.

This chain joins TRBV19 and TRBJ1-1; TRBD1 is a possible D gene (5 bases). CDR1 LNHDA and CDR2 SQIVND come from the germline V gene (reference sequence). Trimming cost V 6 bases and J 3 bases, with 17 bases left between them. The CDR3 loop spans 15 amino acids. In DNA form, the CDR3 reads TGTGCCAGTAGGGGGCCGGGGCAGAGGGACACTGAAGCTTTCTTT. Translating it yields CASRGPGQRDTEAFF.

V is TRBV30 and J is TRBJ2-1; D may be TRBD1 (5 bases). V was trimmed by 0 bases and J by 4 bases, leaving 10 bases between them. This CDR3 is built from 14 residues. CDR1 and CDR2 from the germline V gene are GTSNPN and SVGIG (reference sequence). The CDR3 here is CAWSVGANYNEQFF. In DNA, the CDR3 is TGTGCCTGGAGTGTAGGGGCCAATTACAATGAGCAGTTCTTC. Using reference TRBV30 and TRBJ2-1 for the parts outside the CDR3, the full variable domain is SQTIHQWPATLVQPVGSPLSLECTVEGTSNPNLYWYRQAAGRGLQLLFYSVGIGQISSEVPQNLSASRPQDRQFILSSKKLLLSDSGFYLCAWSVGANYNEQFFGPGTRLTVL.

The chain joins TRBV6-5 to TRBJ1-2, with a tentative D call TRBD1 (5 bases). The CDR3 length is 13 residues. V lost 7 bases to trimming and J lost 5 bases, with 14 bases between them. CDR1 is MNHEY, CDR2 SVGAGI, per germline. The CDR3 nucleotides read TGTGCCAGCAACCCAGGGACGGAATATGGCTACACCTTC. Its translation: CASNPGTEYGYTF.

This clone was seen once. The chain has TRBV4-1 and TRBJ2-5; no firm D call. CDR1 MGHRA and CDR2 YSYEKL come from the germline V gene. The length of the CDR3 is 14 residues. Trimming took off 8 bases at V and 2 bases at J, with 15 bases between the two ends. The CDR3 loop reads CASSFSVAQETQYF. The DNA of the CDR3 is TGCGCCAGCTCTTTCTCAGTGGCACAAGAGACCCAGTACTTC.

The rearrangement joins TRBV19 to TRBJ1-2, with a possible D match to TRBD1 (5 bases). CDR1 is LNHDA, CDR2 SQIVND, per germline (reference sequence). The V end was cut by 5 bases, the J end by 4 bases, with 8 bases between. The CDR3 loop spans 12 amino acids. CDR3 DNA sequence: TGTGCCAGTAGTGGGCAGGGCTATGGCTACACCTTC. It specifies CASSGQGYGYTF.

V is TRBV7-9 and J is TRBJ2-7; 10 bases map to TRBD1. V gave up 4 bases and J gave up 3 bases; unmatched junction bases: 6. The germline V gene has CDR1 SEHNR and CDR2 FQNEAQ (reference sequence). This CDR3 has 15 residues. CDR3 sequence: CASSSPGQGFYEQYF. CDR3 DNA sequence: TGTGCCAGCAGCTCCCCGGGACAGGGGTTCTACGAGCAGTACTTC.

The chain links TRBV18 to TRBJ1-2, with D perhaps TRBD1 (6 bases). The ends were cut back, 6 bases at V and 0 bases at J, with 14 bases in the middle. The CDR3 contains 15 residues. Germline V gene sequence: CDR1 KGHSH, CDR2 LQKENI. DNA for the CDR3: TGTGCCAGCTCCACCGAGGGGGGAGCTAACTATGGCTACACCTTC. Its translation: CASSTEGGANYGYTF.

This clone was counted once. The chain uses TRBV5-1 and TRBJ1-6; 9 bases fit TRBD1. This CDR3 spans 17 amino acids. Trimming took 2 bases from V and 1 from J; bases not matched to a gene: 4. Germline V lookup: CDR1 SGHRS, CDR2 YFSETQ. CDR3 amino acids: CASSFAGQGSYNSPLHF. DNA of the CDR3: TGCGCCAGCAGCTTTGCGGGACAGGGTTCCTATAATTCACCCCTCCACTTT. Drawing the rest from reference TRBV5-1 and TRBJ1-6, the complete variable domain is KAGVTQTPRYLIKTRGQQVTLSCSPISGHRSVSWYQQTPGQGLQFLFEYFSETQRNKGNFPGRFSGRQFSNSRSEMNVSTLELGDSALYLCASSFAGQGSYNSPLHFGNGTRLTVT.

V usage is TRBV2 and J usage is TRBJ1-3; 9 bases are shared with TRBD1. The CDR3 has 13 amino acids. V shed 6 bases and J 4 bases; nucleotides not matched to a gene: 1. Germline V CDR1 and CDR2: SNHLY, FYNNEI. The CDR3 region has the DNA TGTGCCAGCAGGGACAGGGGAGGAAACACCATATATTTT. Protein sequence: CASRDRGGNTIYF.

This chain uses TRBV3-1 (or the pseudogene TRBV3-2) with TRBJ1-1, with TRBD1 matching over 7 bases. The CDR3 length is 14 residues. Germline CDR1 is LGHDT and CDR2 is YNNKEL (reference sequence). V shed 1 base, J shed 4 bases, and the junction held 3 bases outside the gene matches. The CDR3 bases are TGTGCCAGCAGCCAAGGTCAGGGGGGCACTGAAGCTTTCTTT. Protein product: CASSQGQGGTEAFF.

Regarding this clone: This CDR3 is also generated by other DNA sequences in the sample. The chain carries TRBV12-3 or TRBV12-4 and TRBJ2-7, with TRBD1 as a possible D gene (6 bases). This CDR3 contains 12 residues. Trimming stripped 5 bases from V and 3 bases from J, with 8 bases between. The CDR3 sequence is CASSPDSYEQYF. Here the CDR3 DNA reads TGTGCCAGCAGTCCGGACAGCTACGAGCAGTACTTC.